A selection of T cell receptor beta chains follows, all from one sample in a study of spatial heterogeneity in lung cancer. TCRdb independently ran MiXCR on the 5' RACE reads; one entry per CDR3 protein. The sample consists of around 18,000 distinct CDR3 sequences, 5% to 7% of them appearing once. Here the sequenced sample was lung tumor tissue, taken at surgery. These receptors were collected from a female donor with early-stage non-small cell lung cancer. The CDR3 runs from the conserved cysteine through the conserved F or W. Fields, in order: V gene, clone size, J gene, D gene, CDR3 protein, CDR3 DNA. D genes are given only for firm matches. Clone size appears in some rows only: once, few, many, or a class for an expanded clone.

>TRBV6-1|few|TRBJ2-1|.
CASSGGVEQFF
TGTGCCAGCAGTGGGGGTGTTGAGCAGTTCTTC
>TRBV11-1|many|TRBJ1-5|.
CASSFSSNQPQHF
TGTGCCAGCAGCTTCAGTAGCAATCAGCCCCAGCATTTT
>TRBV5-5|many|TRBJ2-1|.
CASSAGSRVEQFF
TGTGCCAGCAGCGCCGGGAGCCGGGTTGAGCAGTTCTTC
>TRBV29-1|many|TRBJ2-3|TRBD2
CSVVIAGGGTDTQYF
TGCAGCGTTGTTATTGCGGGAGGTGGTACAGATACGCAGTATTTT
>TRBV11-2|many|TRBJ2-2|TRBD1
CASRTGSLPGELFF
TGTGCCAGCCGGACAGGGTCTTTGCCCGGGGAGCTGTTTTTT
>TRBV10-3|many|TRBJ2-1|TRBD2
CAIKDTSGYNEQFF
TGTGCCATCAAAGACACTAGCGGATACAATGAGCAGTTCTTC
>TRBV29-1|few|TRBJ1-4|.
CSVRLTGPHEKLFF
TGCAGCGTTAGATTGACAGGCCCACATGAAAAACTGTTTTTT
>TRBV5-1|many|TRBJ2-7|.
CASRPGAGPYEQYF
TGCGCCAGCCGCCCAGGGGCCGGACCCTACGAGCAGTACTTC
>TRBV27|few|TRBJ1-5|.
CASSLSGLRTQPQHF
TGTGCCAGCAGTTTATCCGGACTTCGAACCCAGCCCCAGCATTTT
>TRBV7-2|many|TRBJ1-2|.
CASSLEKLGGVHGYTF
TGTGCCAGCAGCTTAGAGAAACTCGGCGGGGTTCATGGCTACACCTTC
>TRBV6-1|many|TRBJ1-1|TRBD1
CASRLDRSNTEAFF
TGTGCCAGCAGATTGGACAGGTCGAACACTGAAGCTTTCTTT
>TRBV28|many|TRBJ1-5|.
CASSPGATNSNQPQHF
TGTGCCAGCAGTCCGGGAGCGACGAACAGCAATCAGCCCCAGCATTTT
>TRBV27|many|TRBJ2-7|.
CASSVQGGEGTFYEQYF
TGTGCCAGCAGTGTACAGGGGGGGGAAGGGACCTTCTACGAGCAGTACTTC
>TRBV7-8|many|TRBJ2-7|.
CASSLVSYGPYEQYF
TGTGCCAGCAGCTTAGTTTCCTACGGCCCCTACGAGCAGTACTTC
>TRBV24-1|many|TRBJ2-1|TRBD2
CATSGLAGSSYNEQFF
TGTGCCACCAGTGGACTAGCGGGAAGCTCCTACAATGAGCAGTTCTTC
>TRBV29-1|medium-sized|TRBJ2-1|TRBD2
CSVLGGRKYNEQFF
TGCAGCGTGCTGGGAGGGAGGAAATACAATGAGCAGTTCTTC
>TRBV7-2|many|TRBJ2-2|.
CASSLGHLTGELFF
TGTGCCAGCAGCCTGGGACATCTTACCGGGGAGCTGTTTTTT
>TRBV3-1|many|TRBJ1-5|TRBD1
CASSAGTGNQPQHF
TGTGCCAGCAGCGCCGGGACAGGCAATCAGCCCCAGCATTTT
>TRBV7-2|few|TRBJ2-3|TRBD2
CASSTRLAGLDTQYF
TGTGCCAGCAGCACCCGACTAGCGGGACTTGATACGCAGTATTTT
>TRBV6-1|many|TRBJ2-1|.
CASSVMTAGGNEQFF
TGTGCCAGCAGTGTAATGACCGCTGGGGGAAATGAGCAGTTCTTC
>TRBV10-2|medium-sized|TRBJ2-5|TRBD2
CASSASLAVAGTQYF
TGCGCCAGCAGTGCGAGTCTAGCGGTAGCGGGGACCCAGTACTTC
>TRBV12-3/TRBV12-4|many|TRBJ2-5|.
CASRAGRGLPKETQYF
TGTGCCAGCCGTGCGGGCAGGGGCCTACCAAAAGAGACCCAGTACTTC
>TRBV20-1|many|TRBJ2-5|.
CSANVGTRQETQYF
TGCAGTGCTAACGTAGGGACTCGCCAAGAGACCCAGTACTTC
>TRBV7-2|many|TRBJ2-5|.
CASSLVGGQETQYF
TGTGCCAGCAGCTTAGTAGGGGGGCAAGAGACCCAGTACTTC
>TRBV5-1|many|TRBJ1-3|TRBD1
CASSPGQGGNTIYF
TGCGCCAGCAGCCCAGGACAGGGTGGAAACACCATATATTTT
>TRBV5-4|many|TRBJ2-3|.
CASSLASDRGTDTQYF
TGTGCCAGCAGCTTGGCTTCGGACCGAGGCACAGATACGCAGTATTTT
>TRBV12-2|few|TRBJ1-1|.
CASRNPGQLNTEAFF
TGTGCAAGTCGTAACCCGGGACAACTGAACACTGAAGCTTTCTTT
>TRBV30|many|TRBJ2-4|TRBD2
CAWSVWTSGRERNIQYF
TGTGCCTGGAGTGTCTGGACTAGCGGGAGAGAGCGGAACATTCAGTACTTC
>TRBV19|many|TRBJ2-5|TRBD2
CASSRLAGGLYF
TGTGCCAGTAGTAGACTAGCGGGAGGCCTGTACTTC
>TRBV11-2|few|TRBJ2-7|TRBD2
CASSLGPSGDYEQYF
TGTGCCAGCAGCTTAGGGCCTAGCGGGGACTACGAGCAGTACTTC
>TRBV20-1|many|TRBJ2-1|.
CSARDSGKGHNEQFF
TGCAGTGCTAGAGACTCGGGAAAGGGGCACAATGAGCAGTTCTTC
>TRBV7-9|few|TRBJ2-3|TRBD2
CASSPAGGWRDTQYF
TGTGCCAGCAGCCCAGCGGGAGGATGGAGAGATACGCAGTATTTT
>TRBV12-3/TRBV12-4|many|TRBJ1-1|.
CASSEILVGTEAFF
TGTGCCAGCAGCGAGATCCTGGTGGGGACTGAAGCTTTCTTT
>TRBV20-1|many|TRBJ2-7|TRBD1
CSARPPGGVYEQYF
TGCAGTGCCCGTCCCCCAGGGGGCGTTTACGAGCAGTACTTC
>TRBV5-1|many|TRBJ2-1|.
CASRGGGAYNEQFF
TGCGCCAGCCGCGGAGGCGGGGCCTACAATGAGCAGTTCTTC
>TRBV12-3/TRBV12-4|few|TRBJ1-4|.
CASRNQGRNEKLFF
TGTGCCAGCAGGAATCAGGGCCGTAATGAAAAACTGTTTTTT
>TRBV18|many|TRBJ2-2|.
CASSPTEYTGELFF
TGTGCCAGCTCACCGACAGAATACACCGGGGAGCTGTTTTTT
>TRBV6-5|many|TRBJ2-1|.
CASSYLSQNNEQFF
TGTGCCAGCAGTTACCTATCCCAAAACAATGAGCAGTTCTTC
>TRBV2|.|TRBJ2-4|TRBD2
CASNYQPRLAGEFVKNIQYF
TGTGCCAGCAACTATCAACCGAGACTAGCGGGAGAATTTGTCAAAAACATTCAGTACTTC
>TRBV20-1|many|TRBJ2-7|TRBD2
CSGGRATYEQYF
TGCAGTGGCGGGAGGGCCACTTACGAGCAGTACTTC
>TRBV7-9|many|TRBJ1-3|.
CASSLRGTIYF
TGTGCCAGCAGCTTAAGGGGCACCATATATTTT
>TRBV12-3/TRBV12-4|many|TRBJ2-2|.
CASTPSDRRAGELFF
TGTGCCAGCACCCCATCGGACAGGAGGGCCGGGGAGCTGTTTTTT
>TRBV20-1|many|TRBJ1-1|.
CSAHGGGNTEAFF
TGCAGTGCCCACGGGGGGGGGAACACTGAAGCTTTCTTT
>TRBV24-1|many|TRBJ2-7|.
CATRTGKYEQYF
TGTGCCACCAGGACTGGAAAGTACGAGCAGTACTTC
>TRBV5-4|.|TRBJ2-2|.
CAGSPVGTTGELFF
TGTGCCGGCAGTCCGGTCGGGACGACCGGGGAGCTGTTTTTT
>TRBV20-1|many|TRBJ2-3|TRBD2
CSASGLAGDTQYF
TGCAGTGCTAGCGGACTAGCGGGGGATACGCAGTATTTT
>TRBV30|many|TRBJ2-5|.
CAWRDALGYQETQYF
TGTGCCTGGAGAGATGCTTTAGGGTACCAAGAGACCCAGTACTTC
>TRBV18|few|TRBJ2-3|TRBD2
CASSPPGLAAELPTDTQYF
TGTGCCAGCTCACCACCAGGACTAGCGGCGGAGTTACCCACAGATACGCAGTATTTT
>TRBV10-3|many|TRBJ2-5|.
CAIRDPQGKETQYF
TGTGCCATCAGGGATCCCCAGGGCAAAGAGACCCAGTACTTC
>TRBV7-9|many|TRBJ2-7|.
CASSTNYEQYF
TGTGCCAGCAGCACCAACTACGAGCAGTACTTC
>TRBV3-1|many|TRBJ1-1|.
CASSTGRMNTEAFF
TGTGCCTCCTCCACGGGACGGATGAACACTGAAGCTTTCTTT